These 32 T cell receptor beta chains came from one sample sequenced in a study of shared clonotypes between healthy human individuals. Naive CD8 cells comprised CD45RO-negative, CCR7-positively selected cells, excluding terminally differentiated effector memory CD45RA+ cells. Generated by immunoSEQ multiplex PCR, the TCRdb table keeps only in-frame clones and is missing some. The sample records some 2,100,000 clones, about 93% being singletons. The sequencing sample was made of naive CD8+ T cells from PBMCs. Receptor source: a man aged 18-30 years in good health. Some clones in this sample may be carry-over from other donors' samples.

The chain uses TRBV4-1 and TRBJ2-5; either TRBD1 or TRBD2 may fit D (5 bases each). Germline CDR1 reads MGHRA; CDR2 reads YSYEKL. The V gene lost 4 bases and the J gene lost 3 bases, with 18 bases spanning the gap. The CDR3 spans 16 residues. This chain's CDR3 is CASSPRSGREKETQYF. In nucleotides, the CDR3 is TGCGCCAGCAGCCCCCGCAGCGGCAGGGAGAAAGAGACCCAGTACTTC.

The chain uses TRBV19 and TRBJ2-1, with a possible D match to TRBD2 (6 bases). Germline V gene data show CDR1 as LNHDA and CDR2 as SQIVND (reference sequence). V gave up 2 bases and J gave up 9 bases, with 17 bases separating them. The CDR3 spans 15 residues. CDR3 nucleotide sequence: TGTGCCAGTAGTATATTAGCGGCCAGTGGAAGTGAGCAGTTCTTC. Protein: CASSILAASGSEQFF.

The chain joins TRBV29-1 to TRBJ1-1; TRBD1 might be the D (5 bases). V was trimmed by 0 bases and J by 6 bases, leaving 14 bases between them. The CDR3 consists of 14 residues. CDR1 is SQVTM, CDR2 ANQGSEA, per germline. The CDR3 DNA reads TGCAGCGTTGAAGAGTTGACAGTTAGCCCTGAAGCTTTCTTT. This translates into CSVEELTVSPEAFF.

V gene TRBV21-1 combines with J gene TRBJ1-5; TRBD1 reflects the table's D call only, with no check against the DNA. TRBV21-1 is listed as a pseudogene. CDR3 size: 17 residues. In DNA, the CDR3 is TGTGCCAGCAGCACAGCTTGTTGGACAGGCCCCAATCAGCCCCAGCATTTT. Its protein is CASSTACWTGPNQPQHF.

About this clone itself: The sample has other DNA sequences that encode this CDR3 too. The CDR3 spells CASSFSAYEQYF. CDR3 nucleotide sequence: TGTGCCAGCAGCTTCTCCGCCTACGAGCAGTACTTC. The chain is built from TRBV11-2 and TRBJ2-7; D gene uncertain. V was clipped by 3 bases and J by 2 bases, with 5 bases between them. This CDR3 is 12 amino acids long. CDR1 SGHAT and CDR2 FQNNGV come from the germline V gene.

As to this clone: Additional DNA sequences in this sample encode the identical CDR3. CDR3 coding DNA: TGTGCCAGCAGCTTCCCGGTGAACACTGAAGCTTTCTTT. It specifies CASSFPVNTEAFF. J is TRBJ1-1 and V is TRBV7-9; D remains ambiguous. With 3 bases removed from V and 0 bases from J, the gap between germline ends came to 5 bases. CDR3 length equals 13 residues. CDR1 is SEHNR, CDR2 FQNEAQ, per germline (reference sequence).

The chain uses TRBV28 and TRBJ2-7; possibly TRBD1 for D (5 bases). V gave up 2 bases and J gave up 5 bases, with 10 bases separating them. The CDR3 has 13 amino acids. CDR1 and CDR2 from the germline V gene are MDHEN and SYDVKM. CDR3 sequence (DNA): TGTGCCAGCAGTTTAGATGGGGCCAACGAGCAGTACTTC. Encoded protein: CASSLDGANEQYF.

The rearrangement links TRBV9 to TRBJ2-1; 9 bases fit TRBD2. CDR3 length equals 15 residues. V trimming: 0 bases; J trimming: 9 bases; junction bases outside the gene matches: 7. The germline V gene has CDR1 SGDLS and CDR2 YYNGEE. The CDR3 DNA reads TGTGCCAGCAGCGTAGGGCGGCGGGAGGGGAGTGAGCAGTTCTTC. It specifies CASSVGRREGSEQFF.

This chain uses TRBV4-3 with TRBJ1-2; D not certain. The germline V gene has CDR1 LGHNA and CDR2 YSLEER. There are 15 residues in the CDR3. The ends were cut back, 0 bases at V and 2 bases at J, with 10 bases in the middle. The CDR3, as DNA: TGCGCCAGCAGCCAAGATCGGAGGAGAAACTATGGCTACACCTTC. This gives the protein CASSQDRRRNYGYTF.

The chain combines TRBV15 with TRBJ2-7, with no clear D. The length of the CDR3 is 16 residues. Trimming took 5 bases from V and 1 from J, leaving 18 bases between them. In germline, CDR1 is LNHNV, CDR2 YYDKDF (reference sequence). CDR3 sequence (DNA): TGTGCCACCAGCGACCTAACGGGCAGGAGATCCTACGAGCAGTACTTC. It translates to CATSDLTGRRSYEQYF.

This chain uses TRBV7-8 with TRBJ1-2; 11 bases agree with TRBD1. Germline V lookup: CDR1 SGHVS, CDR2 FQNEAQ. The length of the CDR3 is 16 residues. The J segment lost 0 bases and the V segment lost 4 bases, leaving 4 bases of the junction unmatched. The CDR3 region is CASSSGTGGTNYGYTF. CDR3 nucleotide sequence: TGTGCCAGCAGCTCCGGGACAGGGGGAACTAACTATGGCTACACCTTC.

The chain recombines TRBV27 with TRBJ2-2; 10 bases are a match to TRBD2. Germline V gene data show CDR1 as MNHEY and CDR2 as SMNVEV (reference sequence). The J segment lost 5 bases and the V segment lost 2 bases, leaving 8 bases of the junction unmatched. The CDR3 is made up of 17 amino acids. The CDR3 nucleotides are TGTGCCAGCAGTTTAATCGGGCTAGCGGGAGCAACCGGGGAGCTGTTTTTT. Translation gives CASSLIGLAGATGELFF.

This clone was counted between two and nine times. The rearrangement joins TRBV29-1 to TRBJ1-1; TRBD1 aligns across 7 bases. After removal of 3 bases from V and 5 bases from J, the junction contained 6 bases not matched to a gene. Germline V gene sequence: CDR1 SQVTM, CDR2 ANQGSEA. The CDR3 is 13 residues long. Written as DNA, the CDR3 is TGCAGCGTTGAGTCAGGGGGAGATACTGAAGCTTTCTTT. This gives the protein CSVESGGDTEAFF.

This chain joins TRBV7-9 and TRBJ2-1; weak D call: TRBD2 (5 bases). This CDR3 comprises 16 residues. Deletions cut 0 bases from V and 0 bases from J, with 9 bases between. Germline V CDR1 and CDR2: SEHNR, FQNEAQ (reference sequence). The CDR3 region has the DNA TGTGCCAGCAGCTTAGCTAGCGCGACCTCCTACAATGAGCAGTTCTTC. It specifies CASSLASATSYNEQFF.

The V and J genes are TRBV6-5 and TRBJ1-1; D might be TRBD1 (5 bases). Trimming shortened V by 5 bases and J by 6 bases, and 19 bases separated the two germline ends. The germline CDR1 and CDR2 sequences are MNHEY and SVGAGI. The CDR3 has 15 residues. The CDR3 sequence is CASSPDEVGDSEAFF. CDR3 DNA: TGTGCCAGCAGTCCAGATGAAGTGGGGGACTCTGAAGCTTTCTTT.

This chain connects TRBV5-1 to TRBJ2-1; D is possibly TRBD1 or TRBD2 (5 bases each). Between the trimmed V and J ends, which lost 3 bases and 7 bases, there was a span of 17 bases. Looked up from germline, CDR1 is SGHRS and CDR2 is YFSETQ. The CDR3 contains 15 residues. The CDR3 nucleotides are TGCGCCAGCAGCTGGACCGCCGGGACGCTTAATGAGCAGTTCTTC. This gives the protein CASSWTAGTLNEQFF. Full variable domain (remainder filled in from reference TRBV5-1 and TRBJ2-1): KAGVTQTPRYLIKTRGQQVTLSCSPISGHRSVSWYQQTPGQGLQFLFEYFSETQRNKGNFPGRFSGRQFSNSRSEMNVSTLELGDSALYLCASSWTAGTLNEQFFGPGTRLTVL.

The chain recombines TRBV11-2 with TRBJ2-3; D is ambiguous. This CDR3 is 13 amino acids long. With 5 bases removed from V and 4 bases from J, the gap between germline ends came to 10 bases. Germline loops: CDR1 SGHAT, CDR2 FQNNGV. The CDR3 bases are TGTGCCAGCAGCCCCCGTTTACCAGATACGCAGTATTTT. This sequence encodes CASSPRLPDTQYF.

Here the CDR3 DNA reads TGTGCCAGCAGACTAGGAGGGGTTTATAGCAATCAGCCCCAGCATTTT. This translates into CASRLGGVYSNQPQHF. The rearrangement joins TRBV27 to TRBJ1-5, with D perhaps TRBD1 (5 bases). The V and J ends lost 6 bases and 0 bases respectively, with 15 bases between them. CDR3 length: 16 amino acids. Germline V lookup: CDR1 MNHEY, CDR2 SMNVEV (reference sequence).

This clone was seen a single time. The same CDR3 also results from other DNA sequences found in this sample. The chain combines TRBV5-1 with TRBJ2-1; TRBD1 is a possible D gene (6 bases). V was pared by 4 bases and J by 0 bases, with 11 bases between. This CDR3 is 15 amino acids long. Germline loops: CDR1 SGHRS, CDR2 YFSETQ. The CDR3 here is CASSLDRSSYNEQFF. In DNA, the CDR3 is TGCGCCAGCAGCCTCGACAGGAGCTCCTACAATGAGCAGTTCTTC.

The chain couples TRBV4-1 to TRBJ2-3, with D uncertain. Trimming left V 6 bases short and J 2 bases short, with 18 bases between. Germline CDR1 and CDR2: MGHRA and YSYEKL. The CDR3 has 16 residues. The CDR3, as DNA: TGCGCCAGCAGGGTCACCTCCGGGTCCTACACAGATACGCAGTATTTT. Its protein is CASRVTSGSYTDTQYF.

This chain links TRBV28 with TRBJ2-7, with 11 bases fitting TRBD1. V dropped 3 bases and J dropped 4; count of bases not matched to a gene: 14. Germline assignment: CDR1 MDHEN and CDR2 SYDVKM. The CDR3 covers 18 residues. The CDR3 is CASSLVGTGGRVEYEQYF. The CDR3 DNA follows: TGTGCCAGCAGTTTGGTCGGGACAGGGGGTCGCGTTGAATACGAGCAGTACTTC.

The J gene is TRBJ2-5, the V gene TRBV7-9, with 7 bases that match TRBD2. The germline V gene encodes CDR1 SEHNR and CDR2 FQNEAQ (reference sequence). This CDR3 comprises 15 residues. Trimming took 0 bases from V and 5 from J; bases not matched to a gene: 6. This CDR3 reads CASSLARGSGETQYF. The CDR3 bases are TGTGCCAGCAGCTTAGCTCGCGGGAGTGGTGAGACCCAGTACTTC.

The V and J genes are TRBV7-9 and TRBJ2-2; 10 nucleotides align to TRBD2. The CDR3 has 15 amino acids. From germline, CDR1 is SEHNR and CDR2 FQNEAQ (reference sequence). The trim removed 6 bases at V and 6 bases at J, leaving 7 bases unmatched. The CDR3 DNA is TGTGCCAGCAGTTGGGCAGCGGGAGGGTCCGGGGAGCTGTTTTTT. As protein: CASSWAAGGSGELFF.

In regard to this clone: Other DNA sequences in the same sample also yield this CDR3. The DNA for the CDR3 is TGTGCCAGCAGCCCCACAGGGATCAATGAGCAGTTCTTC. Protein: CASSPTGINEQFF. V is TRBV7-9 and J is TRBJ2-1, with TRBD1 as a possible D gene (6 bases). Germline CDR1 SEHNR, CDR2 FQNEAQ (reference sequence). This CDR3 is 13 amino acids long. V was trimmed by 5 bases and J by 6 bases, leaving 11 bases between them.

The chain carries TRBV7-2 and TRBJ2-1, with D uncertain. Germline values: CDR1 SGHTA, CDR2 FQGNSA. This CDR3 is built from 14 residues. V was cut by 4 bases and J by 7 bases, with 14 bases left in between. CDR3 sequence: CASSSARPLNEQFF. Here the CDR3 DNA reads TGTGCCAGCAGCTCTGCTCGGCCTTTGAATGAGCAGTTCTTC.

This chain uses TRBV30 with TRBJ2-7; weak D call: TRBD1 (6 bases). V lost 0 bases to trimming and J lost 2 bases, with 11 bases between them. Germline V lookup: CDR1 GTSNPN, CDR2 SVGIG (reference sequence). The CDR3 covers 14 residues. CDR3: CAWSVGRGTYEQYF. CDR3 DNA: TGTGCCTGGAGTGTAGGCAGGGGAACCTACGAGCAGTACTTC.

This chain joins TRBV27 and TRBJ2-2; D is ambiguous. Looked up from germline, CDR1 is MNHEY and CDR2 is SMNVEV (reference sequence). The CDR3 is 15 amino acids. Trimming took 4 bases from V and 5 from J, leaving 14 bases between them. The CDR3 coding sequence is TGTGCCAGCAGTTCCGGCCCAGGTACTACCGGGGAGCTGTTTTTT. It translates to CASSSGPGTTGELFF.

This clone was detected a few times. This chain connects TRBV2 to TRBJ2-7; no clear D. V lost 6 bases, J lost 0 bases, and 9 bases lay in between. Germline assignment: CDR1 SNHLY and CDR2 FYNNEI. The length of the CDR3 is 13 residues. The CDR3 sequence is CASRPSYSYEQYF. The CDR3 nucleotides are TGTGCCAGCAGACCTTCCTACTCCTACGAGCAGTACTTC. Variable domain in full (rest from reference TRBV2 and TRBJ2-7): EPEVTQTPSHQVTQMGQEVILRCVPISNHLYFYWYRQILGQKVEFLVSFYNNEISEKSEIFDDQFSVERPDGSNFTLKIRSTKLEDSAMYFCASRPSYSYEQYFGPGTRLTVT.

As concerns this clone: This specimen includes other DNA sequences encoding the same CDR3. This chain connects TRBV27 to TRBJ1-1, with 8 positions matching TRBD1. After removal of 6 bases from V and 4 bases from J, the junction contained 7 bases not matched to a gene. Germline loops: CDR1 MNHEY, CDR2 SMNVEV (reference sequence). This CDR3 spans 14 amino acids. The CDR3 loop reads CASSSGTGATEAFF. CDR3 DNA sequence: TGTGCCAGCAGCTCCGGGACAGGTGCCACTGAAGCTTTCTTT.

The chain uses TRBV11-1 and TRBJ2-7, with D tentatively TRBD1 (5 bases). Germline lookup yields CDR1 SGHAT and CDR2 FQDESV (reference sequence). V was cut by 6 bases and J by 2 bases, with 11 bases left in between. This CDR3 comprises 13 residues. This CDR3 reads CASSRRQTYEQYF. Here the CDR3 DNA reads TGTGCCAGCAGTCGTAGACAGACCTACGAGCAGTACTTC.

This clone was seen a single time. The V gene is TRBV19, the J gene TRBJ1-1; no clear D. Germline V gene lookup returns CDR1 LNHDA and CDR2 SQIVND (reference sequence). Trimming pared 6 bases from V and 0 bases from J, leaving 14 bases between. This CDR3 spans 15 amino acids. Here the CDR3 DNA reads TGTGCCAGTAGCCAAAGAGGGAAACTGAACACTGAAGCTTTCTTT. Its protein product is CASSQRGKLNTEAFF.

The genes are TRBV9 and TRBJ1-2, with D uncertain. Germline assignment: CDR1 SGDLS and CDR2 YYNGEE. The CDR3 spans 14 residues. V lost 4 bases, J lost 4 bases, and 14 bases lay in between. The CDR3 sequence: CASSLGSEVYGYTF. The CDR3 DNA reads TGTGCCAGCAGCCTGGGATCAGAAGTCTATGGCTACACCTTC.